A single sample gave rise to the 7 T cell receptor beta chains below, sequenced in a study of tumor and adjacent non-tumor tissue in lung cancer. RNA was extracted from bulk tissue without any cell sorting. Distant lung tissue was collected more than 3 cm away from the tumor edge. Three rounds of nested PCR, following a modified ARM-PCR protocol, produced the TCRbeta library. TCRdb analysed the multiplex PCR reads with MiXCR anew, one entry per CDR3 protein. The table shows approximately 53,000 distinct CDR3 sequences, with 60% to 80% occurring only once. Sequencing used distant non-tumor lung tissue. The receptor set was obtained from a woman between 55 and 75 years old with non-small cell lung cancer.

The rearrangement uses TRBV6-6 and TRBJ1-2; D uncertain. The germline V and J ends were trimmed by 5 bases and 2 bases, with 12 bases remaining between them. The CDR3 runs 14 residues. Germline V gene data show CDR1 as MNHNY and CDR2 as SVGAGI (reference sequence). In DNA form, the CDR3 reads TGTGCCAGCAGTCAGAGGAAGTCCAACTATGGCTACACCTTC. Its protein product is CASSQRKSNYGYTF.

The chain carries TRBV6-5 and TRBJ2-3; 8 nucleotides align to TRBD1. Germline lookup yields CDR1 MNHEY and CDR2 SVGAGI. With 6 bases clipped from V and 15 bases from J, the junction kept 8 bases outside the gene matches. The CDR3 is 11 residues long. Here the CDR3 reads CASRTGDMQYF. DNA for the CDR3: TGTGCCAGCAGGACAGGGGATATGCAATATTTT.

Concerning this clonotype itself: The germline gene is not matched at one end of the junction; a read error may be the cause. The chain has TRBV29-1 and TRBJ2-3; tentative D call: TRBD2 (6 bases). Germline values: CDR1 SQVTM, CDR2 ANQGSEA. The CDR3 is 15 residues long. CDR3 DNA sequence: TGCTGCGTACCCCAACTAGCACCAACGGTGGATACGCAGTATTTT. Protein sequence: CCVPQLAPTVDTQYF.

In the case of this clonotype: This is likely a read error, given that the CDR3 carries no conserved phenylalanine or tryptophan at its end. V gene TRBV11-3 combines with J gene TRBJ1-6; D may be TRBD1 (5 bases). Germline assignment: CDR1 SGHNT and CDR2 YENEEA. The CDR3 totals 15 residues. The CDR3 spells CASNLDDRYNSPLHS. The CDR3 nucleotides read TGTGCCAGCAACTTAGATGACAGATATAATTCACCCCTCCACTCT.

As for this clonotype: Just one base apart from a much larger clone, this may be a read error. The genes are TRBV28 and TRBJ1-6; a possible D gene is TRBD1 (5 bases). The V gene's germline CDR1 is MDHEN and CDR2 SYDVKM. The CDR3 contains 15 residues. DNA of the CDR3: TGTGCCAGCAGTTTTTCGTCTCGGGGCTTCTCACCCCTCCAATTT. Its translation is CASSFSSRGFSPLQF.

As for this clonotype: The junction and the germline gene differ at one end; a read error may be behind it. The rearrangement links TRBV29-1 to TRBJ2-3; tentative D call: TRBD2 (5 bases). The CDR3 length is 12 residues. The V gene's germline CDR1 is SQVTM and CDR2 ANQGSEA. Here the CDR3 reads CGATTSTDTQNF. The CDR3 region has the DNA TGCGGCGCGACTACGTCGACCGATACGCAGAATTTT.

This clonotype is judged medium-sized. This chain joins TRBV29-1 and TRBJ2-1, with 9 bases that match TRBD1. The CDR3 covers 13 residues. V shed 5 bases, J shed 5 bases, and the junction held 4 bases outside the gene matches. Germline V gene data show CDR1 as SQVTM and CDR2 as ANQGSEA. This CDR3 reads CSVPGQGDNEQFF. Written as DNA, the CDR3 is TGCAGCGTTCCGGGACAGGGTGACAATGAGCAGTTCTTC.